A single sample gave rise to the 9 T cell receptor beta chains below, sequenced in a study of beta chain features in type 1 diabetes (dated by TCRdb to between 2017 and 2018). Their antigen targets remain unknown. Libraries were constructed by the immunoSEQ multiplex PCR assay. The entire amount of isolated RNA was reverse transcribed using the High Capacity cDNA Reverse Transcription Kit, so the sequenced TCRB transcripts were expressed ones. TCRdb obtained this table from immuneACCESS and retained in-frame rearrangements with V and J assigned. These tables miss some clones; where compared with another copy, unresolved V genes account for less than half of the shortfall, and the remainder is unexplained. The sample table shows about 700,000 clones, and over 10% are seen once. The ten most abundant clones make up approximately 0.022% of the sample. The research as a whole found: Type 1 diabetes patients showed a moderate but significant shortening of TCRB CDR3 length in all four CD4+ subsets.

Sequenced: naive CD4+ T cells from blood. The cell subset or site label, as the study defines it: true naive CD4+ T cells. These receptors all come from a man younger than 35 with type 1 diabetes.

This clone was observed a handful of times. CDR3 nucleotide sequence: TGTGCCAGCAGCCAAGGGGTCTTGACAGGGCCTTCACAAGAGACCCAGTACTTC. Protein: CASSQGVLTGPSQETQYF. The chain couples TRBV14 to TRBJ2-5, with 7 bases fitting TRBD1. The V gene end was trimmed by 1 base and the J gene end by 2 bases; junction bases not matched to a gene: 13. Per the germline V gene, CDR1 is SGHDN and CDR2 is FVKESK. The CDR3 loop spans 18 amino acids. The variable domain in full, completed from reference TRBV14 and TRBJ2-5, reads EAGVTQFPSHSVIEKGQTVTLRCDPISGHDNLYWYRRVMGKEIKFLLHFVKESKQDESGMPNNRFLAERTGGTYSTLKVQPAELEDSGVYFCASSQGVLTGPSQETQYFGPGTRLLVL.

There are a few counts of this clone. This rearrangement joins TRBV2 to TRBJ1-2; tentatively, D is TRBD1 (5 bases). The CDR3 extends over 14 amino acids. Germline-derived CDR1 and CDR2 are SNHLY and FYNNEI. V lost 0 bases, J lost 8 bases, and 13 bases lay in between. CDR3 loop: CASSEASAGKGYTF. The DNA for the CDR3 is TGTGCCAGCAGTGAAGCCTCAGCAGGGAAAGGCTACACCTTC.

The CDR3 sequence is CASSQGRRGGPYNEQFF. DNA of the CDR3: TGCGCCAGCAGCCAAGGTCGGCGGGGGGGCCCCTACAATGAGCAGTTCTTC. This chain connects TRBV4-1 to TRBJ2-1; 9 nucleotides agree with TRBD2. V gave up 1 base and J gave up 2 bases; unmatched junction bases: 6. CDR1 and CDR2 from the germline V gene are MGHRA and YSYEKL. CDR3 length equals 17 residues.

This clone has just a few counts. The CDR3 is CASRNTEDEKLFF. The CDR3 bases are TGTGCCAGCAGGAACACCGAAGATGAAAAACTGTTTTTT. The chain joins TRBV2 to TRBJ1-4; D unresolved. The CDR3 has 13 residues. Trimming removed 6 bases from V and 6 bases from J, with 11 bases in between. CDR1 is SNHLY and CDR2 is FYNNEI in the germline V gene.

This clone was detected a few times. This rearrangement joins TRBV28 to TRBJ1-6; TRBD1 is a possible D gene (5 bases). Germline V lookup: CDR1 MDHEN, CDR2 SYDVKM. The CDR3 sequence is 14 residues long. V lost 5 bases and J lost 10, with 15 bases in between. The CDR3: CASSRGPGESPLHF. The DNA for the CDR3 is TGTGCCAGCAGTCGAGGCCCGGGGGAATCACCCCTCCACTTT.

This clone was picked up a small number of times. J is TRBJ2-4 and V is TRBV7-9; D is perhaps TRBD1 (7 bases). The V end was cut by 3 bases, the J end by 0 bases, with 18 bases between. This CDR3 has 18 residues. The germline V gene has CDR1 SEHNR and CDR2 FQNEAQ (reference sequence). The CDR3 nucleotides are TGTGCCAGCAGCTTTGTCGCAGGGGGGATCCTAGCCAAAAACATTCAGTACTTC. This codes for CASSFVAGGILAKNIQYF.

Comments on this clone: In the same sample, other DNA sequences code for this CDR3. The chain has TRBV20-1 and TRBJ2-5; D not certain. Germline loops: CDR1 DFQATT, CDR2 SNEGSKA (reference sequence). CDR3 length: 11 residues. Trimming removed 0 bases from V and 5 bases from J, with 4 bases in between. The CDR3 nucleotides read TGCAGTGCTAGAGAGGGCGAGACCCAGTACTTC. It is translated as CSAREGETQYF.

For the CDR3, the DNA is TGCGCCAGCAGCCCGCAGGGACGGAACACTGAAGCTTTCTTT. Protein: CASSPQGRNTEAFF. This rearrangement joins TRBV5-1 to TRBJ1-1; perhaps TRBD1 as D (5 bases). The CDR3 runs to 14 residues. The germline CDR1 and CDR2 sequences are SGHRS and YFSETQ. The V gene lost 4 bases and the J gene lost 1 base, with 11 bases spanning the gap.

This clone was seen more than once but under ten times. The rearrangement joins TRBV7-7 to TRBJ2-5; D unresolved. This CDR3 has 13 amino acids. CDR1 and CDR2 from the germline V gene are SSHAT and FNYEAQ (reference sequence). Trimming shortened V by 1 base and J by 1 base, and 4 bases separated the two germline ends. The CDR3 nucleotides are TGTGCCAGCAGCTTAGGAAGCCAAGAGACCCAGTACTTC. It encodes CASSLGSQETQYF.